This T cell receptor (beta chain) was recovered during a study of shared clonotypes between healthy human individuals. Produced via immunoSEQ multiplex PCR; TCRdb's table is partial and in-frame only. The sample lists around 1.1 million clones, roughly 74% seen once, with 0.55% to 0.7% in the top ten. The germline V gene encodes CDR1 SEHNR and CDR2 FQNEAQ (reference sequence). Trimming removed 5 bases from V and 14 bases from J; junction bases left unmatched: 7. The CDR3 extends over 13 amino acids. The sequenced material came from memory CD4+ T cells from PBMCs. Documented subset: CD45RA-negative fraction. This TCR was sampled from a young man in good health. Some clones in this sample may be carry-over from other donors' samples. This sequence joins TRBV7-9 and TRBJ2-1; 12 bases are shared with TRBD2. CDR3 in amino acids: CASSPPSSGREFF. The CDR3 DNA reads TGTGCCAGCAGCCCACCGTCTAGCGGGAGGGAGTTCTTC.